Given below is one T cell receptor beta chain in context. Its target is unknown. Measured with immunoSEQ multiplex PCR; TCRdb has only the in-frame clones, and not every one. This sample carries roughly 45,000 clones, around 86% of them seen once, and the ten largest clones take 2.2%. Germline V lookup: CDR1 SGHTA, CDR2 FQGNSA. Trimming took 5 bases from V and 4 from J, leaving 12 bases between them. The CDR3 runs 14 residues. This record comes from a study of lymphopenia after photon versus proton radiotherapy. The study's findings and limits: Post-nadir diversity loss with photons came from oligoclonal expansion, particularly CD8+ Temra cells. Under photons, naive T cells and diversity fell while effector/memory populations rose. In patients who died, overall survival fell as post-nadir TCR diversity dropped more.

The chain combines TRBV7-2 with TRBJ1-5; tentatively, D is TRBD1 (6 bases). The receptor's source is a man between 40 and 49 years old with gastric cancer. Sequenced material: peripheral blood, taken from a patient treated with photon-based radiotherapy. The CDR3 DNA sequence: TGTGCCAGCAGCCAAAACGACAGGAATCAGCCCCAGCATTTT. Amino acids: CASSQNDRNQPQHF.